The entry that follows covers one TCR beta chain sequence. Method: immunoSEQ multiplex PCR; TCRdb's copy keeps in-frame clones and lacks some. The table lists more than 2,000,000 clones, more than 80% of them singletons. The sample originates from a study of shared clonotypes between healthy human individuals. Within Nashville, Tennessee resided all donors, each a Caucasian adult. Naive CD45RA+ and memory CD45RA-negative subsets were split from CD4+ cells. Sequenced input: naive CD4+ T cells sorted from blood. Noted subset: CD45RA+ positively selected. This receptor was taken from a man between 18 and 35 years old in good health.

The CDR3 DNA reads as TGCGCCAGCAGCGGCAGGGGCAATGAGCAGTTCTTC. Amino acids: CASSGRGNEQFF. The chain couples TRBV5-1 to TRBJ2-1, with D perhaps matching TRBD1 (6 bases). The length of the CDR3 is 12 residues. V was cut by 4 bases and J by 6 bases, with 8 bases left in between. The germline CDR1 and CDR2 sequences are SGHRS and YFSETQ.